Sequencing of this T cell receptor (beta chain) was carried out in a study of neurological immune-mediated disorders. The cDNA was produced through 5'RACE with 10-nucleotide random UMIs. In every sequencing run, more than 200 million TCR-beta sequences were generated from 15-18 subjects. MiXCR, run by TCRdb on the 5' RACE reads, gives a single entry per CDR3 protein. The sample includes 93,000 or so distinct CDR3 sequences, about a tenth of them seen just once. Time point of the sample: longitudinal time-point 3. The study, taken as a whole, reports: Expanded clones shared no identical CDR3 amino acid sequences across subjects, which suggested private TCR-beta repertoires in all groups. HTLV-1-associated myelopathy had the most TCR clonal expansion, and multiple sclerosis had the least, less than healthy controls.

Germline V gene data show CDR1 as MDHEN and CDR2 as SYDVKM. The CDR3 spans 11 residues. The ends were cut back, 7 bases at V and 0 bases at J, with 4 bases in the middle. This clonotype has at least ten counts. What it recognizes is unknown. Sequencing input: PBMCs. This clonotype originated in a female donor with HTLV-1-associated myelopathy (HAM/TSP). The chain employs TRBV28 and TRBJ2-7; D gene uncertain. The DNA for the CDR3 is TGTGCCAGCAAGACCTCCTACGAGCAGTACTTC. Amino acids: CASKTSYEQYF. The variable domain in full, with the rest retrieved from reference TRBV28 and TRBJ2-7, is DVKVTQSSRYLVKRTGEKVFLECVQDMDHENMFWYRQDPGLGLRLIYFSYDVKMKEKGDIPEGYSVSREKKERFSLILESASTNQTSMYLCASKTSYEQYFGPGTRLTVT.